This TCR beta chain derives from a study of T cell changes during pregnancy in multiple sclerosis. Germline CDR1 is SGHRS and CDR2 is YFSETQ. V dropped 0 bases and J dropped 6; count of bases not matched to a gene: 10. This CDR3 is built from 16 residues. Profiling relied on immunoSEQ multiplex PCR, and the TCRdb table lists in-frame clones only, not all of them. Of 40,000 to 50,000 clones listed, roughly 94% are singletons. The input for sequencing was CD4+ T cells from peripheral blood mononuclear cells, taken in the third trimester of pregnancy. The rearrangement links TRBV5-1 to TRBJ2-7; TRBD2 aligns across 9 bases. This TCR was recovered from a female donor with multiple sclerosis, enrolled in a pregnancy study. The CDR3 here is CASSLERRSGGSEQYF. CDR3 nucleotide sequence: TGCGCCAGCAGCTTGGAAAGGAGGAGCGGGGGGTCCGAGCAGTACTTC.